A selection of T cell receptor beta chains follows, all from one sample in a study of somatic mutations in cytotoxic T cells in rheumatoid arthritis. Clones were sequenced by immunoSEQ multiplex PCR, and TCRdb holds only the in-frame ones, with some missing. The table shows about 19,000 clones, with under 85% occurring only once. Sequencing was performed on CD8+ T cells sorted from blood. These receptors all come from a man between 18 and 29 years old with rheumatoid arthritis. The CDR3 runs from the conserved cysteine through the conserved F or W. Each record gives: clone size, D gene, V gene, J gene, CDR3 DNA, CDR3 protein. The D gene is left open where the match is weak. A row's size may be missing; if present it is once, few, many or a size class.

once	NA	TRBV15	TRBJ1-1	TGTGCCACCAGCAGAGGGAGGGCGATGAACACTGAAGCTTTCTTT	CATSRGRAMNTEAFF
NA	NA	TRBV30	TRBJ1-1	TGTGCCTGGAGTCCGTTAACGGGGTTCTCTGAAGCTTTCTTT	CAWSPLTGFSEAFF
NA	NA	TRBV5-6	TRBJ2-2	TGTGCCAGCAGGTCTACGGGGGAGCTGTTTTTT	CASRSTGELFF
NA	NA	TRBV5-6	TRBJ1-1	TGTGCCAGCAGCTTCATCGTAGGCGATATAGCTTTCTTT	CASSFIVGDIAFF
NA	TRBD1	TRBV18	TRBJ2-7	TGTGCCAGCTCACCCGGGACAGGGGGCACTTACGAGCAGTACTTC	CASSPGTGGTYEQYF
NA	NA	TRBV20-1	TRBJ2-1	TGCAGTGCCGTTAATGAGCAGTTCTTC	CSAVNEQFF
NA	TRBD2	TRBV4-1	TRBJ2-1	TGCGCCAGCAGCCTAGCGGGGGATGGTAATGAGCAGTTCTTC	CASSLAGDGNEQFF
NA	NA	TRBV7-9	TRBJ2-7	TGTGCCAGCAGCCGCGCCGGGGTTGGGAACGAGCAGTACTTC	CASSRAGVGNEQYF
NA	NA	TRBV15	TRBJ1-2	TGTGCCACCAGCAGAGGAAACCGGGCGGTCTACACCTTC	CATSRGNRAVYTF
NA	TRBD2	TRBV6-1	TRBJ2-7	TGTGCCACCCACGGACTAGCGAGCGAGCAGTACTTC	CATHGLASEQYF
once	NA	TRBV7-2	TRBJ1-6	TGTGCCAGCAGCTTATTGGAGGGGTACTCACCCCTCCACTTT	CASSLLEGYSPLHF
NA	NA	TRBV2	TRBJ1-5	TGTGCCAGCAGTGCTACAGGGCAGGACCAGCCCCAGCATTTT	CASSATGQDQPQHF
NA	NA	TRBV19	TRBJ2-7	TGTGCCAGTAGTATAGATGGAGGGAGCTCCTACGAGCAGTACTTC	CASSIDGGSSYEQYF
NA	NA	TRBV6-5	TRBJ1-2	TGTGCCAGCAGTTACGGGGCGGGGGAGAAAAACTATGGCTACACCTTC	CASSYGAGEKNYGYTF
once	NA	TRBV6-6	TRBJ1-2	TGTGCCAGCAGTTACACGGGGGAAAGCTATGGCTACACCTTC	CASSYTGESYGYTF
few	NA	TRBV7-8	TRBJ1-1	TGTGCCAGCAGCTTGTCAGTCTTGAACACTGAAGCTTTCTTT	CASSLSVLNTEAFF
NA	NA	TRBV9	TRBJ2-7	TGTGCCAGCAGCGTAGGGCTAGCAAGCTCCTACGAGCAGTACTTC	CASSVGLASSYEQYF
NA	NA	TRBV7-6	TRBJ2-7	TGTGCCAGCAGCCAAACCGGAGGGGAGCAGTACTTC	CASSQTGGEQYF
NA	TRBD2	TRBV6-4	TRBJ2-3	TGTGCCAGCAGTGGACTAGCGGGGGGAGATACGCAGTATTTT	CASSGLAGGDTQYF
once	TRBD1	TRBV5-8	TRBJ1-4	TGTGCCAGCAGCCCCGGACAGGGGGCCTCGGGTGAAAAACTGTTTTTT	CASSPGQGASGEKLFF
NA	TRBD1	TRBV6-5	TRBJ2-5	TGTGCCAGCAGCCCGACAGGGGTATACGAGACCCAGTACTTC	CASSPTGVYETQYF
NA	TRBD2	TRBV7-9	TRBJ2-1	TGTGCCAGCAGCTCCCCGGGACTAGCGGGAAATGAGCAGTTCTTC	CASSSPGLAGNEQFF
NA	TRBD2	TRBV27	TRBJ2-7	TGTGCCAGCAGTTTTAGTGTGGGACTAGTTAGCTACGAGCAGTACTTC	CASSFSVGLVSYEQYF
few	NA	TRBV7-9	TRBJ1-2	TGTGCCAGCAGCCTTAATGGCTACACCTTC	CASSLNGYTF
NA	TRBD1	TRBV7-9	TRBJ2-1	TGTGCCAGCAGCTGCCGGGACAGGGGCAACAATGAGCAGTTCTTC	CASSCRDRGNNEQFF
NA	NA	TRBV9	TRBJ1-1	TGTGCCAGCAGCGTAGAGGGTCTTTCGAACACTGAAGCTTTCTTT	CASSVEGLSNTEAFF
NA	NA	TRBV7-2	TRBJ2-7	TGTGCCAGCAGCTTAAGGGTTGTCGGGGCGTACGAGCAGTACTTC	CASSLRVVGAYEQYF
NA	NA	TRBV27	TRBJ1-1	TGTGCCAGCAGTTTTAGGGTTAACACTGAAGCTTTCTTT	CASSFRVNTEAFF
NA	NA	TRBV29-1	TRBJ2-5	TGCAGCGGCTTAAGCCTGGGAGAGACCCAGTACTTC	CSGLSLGETQYF
NA	NA	TRBV9	TRBJ2-7	TGTGCCAGCAGCGTTGGTGGACATAGCTCCTACGAGCAGTACTTC	CASSVGGHSSYEQYF
few	TRBD1	TRBV27	TRBJ1-5	TGTGCCACCGGGGACAGGGCTTCCAATCAGCCCCAGCATTTT	CATGDRASNQPQHF
NA	TRBD2	TRBV28	TRBJ2-7	TGTGCCAGCAGTCCACTCAGCCTACTAGCGGGGAGCTCCTACGAGCAGTACTTC	CASSPLSLLAGSSYEQYF
NA	NA	TRBV4-1	TRBJ1-1	TGCGCCAGCGGGCTTATAGGGGATTCGAACACTGAAGCTTTCTTT	CASGLIGDSNTEAFF
NA	TRBD1	TRBV4-1	TRBJ1-4	TGCGCCAGCAGGACAGGGTCATCAGGGAAACTGTTTTTT	CASRTGSSGKLFF
NA	NA	TRBV2	TRBJ1-3	TGTGCCAGCAGTGAGGGACGGAGCTCTGGAAACACCATATATTTT	CASSEGRSSGNTIYF
NA	TRBD1	TRBV28	TRBJ1-5	TGTGCCAGCAGTTTCACCGGGACAGGGGGCAAACAGCCCCAGCATTTT	CASSFTGTGGKQPQHF
NA	TRBD2	TRBV19	TRBJ2-3	TGTGCCAGTAGTATGACCTCTAGCGGGAGGAAGTATTTT	CASSMTSSGRKYF
once	NA	TRBV5-1	TRBJ1-5	TGCGCCAGCAGCTTGGGAGAGGCGGACAATCAGCCCCAGCATTTT	CASSLGEADNQPQHF
NA	TRBD1	TRBV27	TRBJ2-7	TGTGCCAGCAGTTTCGACAGGGGCACCTACGAGCAGTACTTC	CASSFDRGTYEQYF
NA	NA	TRBV27	TRBJ1-1	TGTGCCAGCAGCCTTACAGGGATGAACACTGAAGCTTTCTTT	CASSLTGMNTEAFF
NA	NA	TRBV7-8	TRBJ1-5	TGTGCCAGCAGCTTACCGGACAGTTATCAGCCCCAGCATTTT	CASSLPDSYQPQHF
NA	NA	TRBV2	TRBJ2-7	TGTGCCAGCAGTACCGCAACCTACGAGCAGTACTTC	CASSTATYEQYF
NA	NA	TRBV4-2	TRBJ2-1	TGTGCCAGCAGCCAAACTCTCAAGGGCGTGGACGACAATGCTTACAATGAGCAGTTCTTC	CASSQTLKGVDDNAYNEQFF
NA	NA	TRBV21-1	TRBJ1-2	TGTGCCAGCAGTCGCGGCTATGGCTACACCTTC	CASSRGYGYTF
NA	NA	TRBV27	TRBJ1-1	TGTGCCAGCAGCTTAGGGAGGAACACTGAAGCTTTCTTT	CASSLGRNTEAFF
NA	NA	TRBV19	TRBJ1-3	TGTGCCAGTATTACCCCGTTCTCTGGAAACACCATATATTTT	CASITPFSGNTIYF
NA	NA	TRBV19	TRBJ1-1	TGTGCCAGTAGTATACCGACAGAGAAAGAAGCTTTCTTT	CASSIPTEKEAFF
few	NA	TRBV6-5	TRBJ2-5	TGTGCCAGCACCTTAGGAGTACCTGGGACCCAGTACTTC	CASTLGVPGTQYF
NA	TRBD2	TRBV6-1	TRBJ2-2	TGTGCCAGCAGTGAACTAGCGGGGGGGCCCGGGGAGCTGTTTTTT	CASSELAGGPGELFF
NA	NA	TRBV9	TRBJ1-1	TGTGCCAGCAGCGTAGCTGGGTCGGGTGAAGCTTTCTTT	CASSVAGSGEAFF